Listed below are T cell receptor beta chains from one sample, sequenced in a study of cytomegalovirus exposure and HLA in healthy donors. Only in-frame clones appear in the TCRdb table, and some are missing; sequencing was by immunoSEQ multiplex PCR. The sample yields 100,000 to 150,000 clones, of which the top ten take up 1.5% to 2%. Input material: PBMCs. The receptors were sampled from a man aged 18 to 29 in good health and CMV-seronegative. CDR3s include the opening cysteine and the closing phenylalanine or tryptophan. D genes are given only for firm matches.

CDR3 protein	V gene	J gene	D gene
CASSPPGTLAGLPDTQYF	TRBV11-3	TRBJ2-3	TRBD2
CASSGPLAGGTNIQYF	TRBV9	TRBJ2-4	TRBD2
CASSLRLLAGEGNEQFF	TRBV28	TRBJ2-1	TRBD2
CASKMNSGQGTYEQYF	TRBV6-6	TRBJ2-7	TRBD1
CASSRERSSYNEQFF	TRBV7-9	TRBJ2-1	NA
CASSKGQPTDTQYF	TRBV5-6	TRBJ2-3	TRBD1
CASSYSGTSGSYEQFF	TRBV6-5	TRBJ2-1	TRBD2
CASSHPGQGRRTEAFF	TRBV5-4	TRBJ1-1	TRBD1
CASSLRQGVEKLFF	TRBV7-9	TRBJ1-4	TRBD1
CASSYSSGYTF	TRBV6-6	TRBJ1-2	NA
CASSLGYSSNEQFF	TRBV7-9	TRBJ2-1	NA
CASSAKTGDTEAFF	TRBV6-1	TRBJ1-1	TRBD1
CASSQESLGQNTEAFF	TRBV4-3	TRBJ1-1	NA
CASIDRGNDIQYF	TRBV2	TRBJ2-4	TRBD1
CASSVPPRLGYTF	TRBV6-1	TRBJ1-2	NA
CASSHGQDRQRTIYGYTF	TRBV7-9	TRBJ1-2	TRBD1
CASSLVDYEQYF	TRBV7-9	TRBJ2-7	NA
CATSGLTGENTEAFF	TRBV15	TRBJ1-1	TRBD1
CASRADRSGANVLTF	TRBV10-2	TRBJ2-6	NA
CASRVQGAETQYF	TRBV6-6	TRBJ2-5	NA
CAISPRDSTEKLFF	TRBV10-3	TRBJ1-4	NA
CASIGGRADTQYF	TRBV25-1	TRBJ2-3	NA
CASRQGTDHYANTGELFF	TRBV25-1	TRBJ2-2	TRBD1
CASSQEDRGGTEAFF	TRBV4-3	TRBJ1-1	TRBD1
CASTGETDTQYF	TRBV6-5	TRBJ2-3	NA
CASSKGLGVANEQFF	TRBV19	TRBJ2-1	TRBD2
CASSVTGGSVDTQYF	TRBV9	TRBJ2-3	TRBD1
CASSTGQPEETQYF	TRBV2	TRBJ2-5	TRBD1
CASSLVESGELFF	TRBV11-2	TRBJ2-2	NA
CASSQDRFYEQYF	TRBV4-3	TRBJ2-7	NA
CASSQDLVGNTEAFF	TRBV4-3	TRBJ1-1	NA
CASSQDRGGMSSYNEQFF	TRBV4-3	TRBJ2-1	NA
CASSYGAGVQETQYF	TRBV6-5	TRBJ2-5	TRBD2
CASVRPSGSNEQYF	TRBV28	TRBJ2-7	NA
CASSISPGSSYNEQFF	TRBV19	TRBJ2-1	NA
CASRQGGTNEKLFF	TRBV28	TRBJ1-4	NA
CATSSLTGDTEAFF	TRBV15	TRBJ1-1	TRBD1
CASSLDPDNSPLHF	TRBV5-4	TRBJ1-6	NA
CASSAGTSGRRVYEQYF	TRBV7-9	TRBJ2-7	TRBD2
CATSRDGTHDGYTF	TRBV15	TRBJ1-2	NA
CASSFEGPNNEQFF	TRBV5-1	TRBJ2-1	NA